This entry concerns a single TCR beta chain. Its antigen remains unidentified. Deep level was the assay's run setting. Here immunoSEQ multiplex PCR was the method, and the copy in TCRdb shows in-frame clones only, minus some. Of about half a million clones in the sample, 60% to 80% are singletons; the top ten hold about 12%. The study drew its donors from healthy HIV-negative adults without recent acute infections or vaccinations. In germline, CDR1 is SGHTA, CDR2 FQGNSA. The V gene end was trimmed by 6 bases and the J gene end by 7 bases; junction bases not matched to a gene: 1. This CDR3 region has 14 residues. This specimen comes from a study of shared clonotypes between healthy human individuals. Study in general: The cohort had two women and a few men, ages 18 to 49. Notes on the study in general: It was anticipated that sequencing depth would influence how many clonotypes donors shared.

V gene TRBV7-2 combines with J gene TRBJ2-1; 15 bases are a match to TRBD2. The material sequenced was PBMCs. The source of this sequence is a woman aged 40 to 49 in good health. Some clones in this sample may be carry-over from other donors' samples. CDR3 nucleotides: TGTGCCAGCAGAGGGACTAGCGGGAGGAATGAGCAGTTCTTC. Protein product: CASRGTSGRNEQFF.